A single T cell receptor (beta chain) is shown here with its context. This sample is part of a study of blood T cell repertoires in COVID-19. In the authors' methods: Cell counts per sample came from amplifying reference gene primers. The assay was immunoSEQ multiplex PCR, and TCRdb's table has in-frame clones only and misses some. That table supplies the V and J calls and clone size; D and trimming were determined from the DNA. Of over 200,000 clones listed, 70% to 90% are singletons. Seattle-derived patients entered the study during active infection and were followed longitudinally. V was clipped by 7 bases and J by 5 bases; unmatched bases: 17. The CDR3 spans 17 residues. Germline V gene data show CDR1 as MNHGY and CDR2 as SAAAGT.

The chain couples TRBV6-8 to TRBJ2-3, with 8 bases that match TRBD1. What was sequenced was peripheral blood. The receptor was derived from a man aged 50-60 years with COVID-19, enrolled during active disease. CDR3 amino acids: CASTHPQWQGARDTQYF. The DNA of the CDR3 is TGTGCCAGCACACACCCCCAGTGGCAGGGGGCGAGAGATACGCAGTATTTT.